These 18 T cell receptor beta chains originate from one sample sequenced in a study of glioma-infiltrating T cells after dendritic cell vaccination. The method was immunoSEQ multiplex PCR; TCRdb's version includes in-frame clones alone and lacks a portion of them. The sample carries under 40,000 clones, around nine tenths recorded once. The specimen was blood, collected before dendritic cell vaccination. The receptors here all came from a human donor with glioblastoma.

The chain recombines TRBV30 with TRBJ1-4; D is ambiguous. The CDR3 is 12 amino acids. Germline CDR1 and CDR2: GTSNPN and SVGIG (reference sequence). The V end lost 4 bases, the J end lost 6 bases, and 9 bases lay between the germline ends. CDR3 bases: TGTGCCTGGAAGAGGTTTTATGAAAAACTGTTTTTT. Its protein product is CAWKRFYEKLFF.

The rearrangement uses TRBV6-1 and TRBJ1-5; the D is unclear. The CDR3 is made up of 13 amino acids. CDR1 MNHNS and CDR2 SASEGT come from the germline V gene. V dropped 2 bases and J dropped 3 bases, with 5 bases sitting between them. CDR3 coding DNA: TGTGCCAGCAGTGAACAGTTCAATCAGCCCCAGCATTTT. It yields the protein CASSEQFNQPQHF.

The V gene is TRBV15, the J gene TRBJ2-1, with D maybe TRBD1 (6 bases). The CDR3 length is 13 residues. Trimming pared 1 base from V and 7 bases from J, leaving 8 bases between. The germline V gene has CDR1 LNHNV and CDR2 YYDKDF (reference sequence). In DNA, the CDR3 is TGTGCCACCAGCAGAGGCACAGGGAATGAGCAGTTCTTC. It yields the protein CATSRGTGNEQFF.

This chain connects TRBV23-1 to TRBJ1-2; perhaps TRBD1 as D (5 bases). TRBV23-1 is treated as an ORF (open reading frame) with a function not yet certain. This CDR3 comprises 15 residues. V shed 1 base and J shed 0 bases, with 9 bases lying between them. CDR3 bases: TGCGCCAGCAGTCAATACAGGAGCGCTAACTATGGCTACACCTTC. It specifies CASSQYRSANYGYTF.

The chain couples TRBV9 to TRBJ1-1; maybe TRBD1 (6 bases). This CDR3 comprises 15 residues. Germline V lookup: CDR1 SGDLS, CDR2 YYNGEE. With 0 bases removed from V and 0 bases from J, the gap between germline ends came to 9 bases. Written as DNA, the CDR3 is TGTGCCAGCAGCGTAGCTGCAGGGGTGAACACTGAAGCTTTCTTT. Translating gives CASSVAAGVNTEAFF.

This chain links TRBV4-2 with TRBJ1-5; perhaps TRBD1 as D (6 bases). CDR3 size: 13 residues. V was shortened by 4 bases and J by 7 bases, with 11 bases between the two germline ends. In germline, CDR1 is LGHNA, CDR2 YNFKEQ. The CDR3 nucleotides read TGTGCCAGCAGCCGAGAACAGGGACAGCCCCAGCATTTT. Its translation is CASSREQGQPQHF.

J is TRBJ1-6 and V is TRBV13; 12 bases line up with TRBD1. This CDR3 contains 15 residues. The V gene end was trimmed by 5 bases and the J gene end by 9 bases; junction bases not matched to a gene: 5. The germline gives CDR1 PRHDT, CDR2 FYEKMQ (reference sequence). The CDR3 DNA is TGTGCCAGCAGCGCTAGGGACAGGGGGCTTTCACCCCTCCACTTT. As protein: CASSARDRGLSPLHF.

This chain uses TRBV18 with TRBJ2-2; 11 bases are a match to TRBD2. J lost 5 bases, V lost 2 bases, and 7 bases had no gene match. This CDR3 is built from 17 residues. The germline V gene has CDR1 KGHSH and CDR2 LQKENI. CDR3 DNA: TGTGCCAGCTCACCAGAACTAGCGGGGGCCGGGACCGGGGAGCTGTTTTTT. Amino acids: CASSPELAGAGTGELFF.

This chain joins TRBV11-3 and TRBJ2-2; D is uncertain. The CDR3 runs to 11 residues. CDR1 and CDR2 (germline): SGHNT, YENEEA. V was clipped by 3 bases and J by 7 bases, with 3 bases between them. DNA of the CDR3: TGTGCCAGCAGCTTCGGCGGGGAGCTGTTTTTT. It encodes CASSFGGELFF.

The gene calls are TRBV5-1 and TRBJ2-7, with 10 positions matching TRBD1. Looked up from germline, CDR1 is SGHRS and CDR2 is YFSETQ. The V gene end was trimmed by 0 bases and the J gene end by 0 bases; junction bases not matched to a gene: 6. This CDR3 is 17 amino acids long. CDR3 sequence (DNA): TGCGCCAGCAGCTTGGCGGGGACAGGGGAGTCCTCCTACGAGCAGTACTTC. Protein sequence: CASSLAGTGESSYEQYF.

The chain combines TRBV5-1 with TRBJ2-1; D unresolved. V dropped 4 bases and J dropped 0 bases, with 11 bases sitting between them. From germline, CDR1 is SGHRS and CDR2 YFSETQ. The CDR3 is 15 residues long. The CDR3 reads CASSGTVGSYNEQFF. CDR3 nucleotide sequence: TGCGCCAGCAGCGGCACAGTCGGCTCCTACAATGAGCAGTTCTTC.

The rearrangement uses TRBV4-1 and TRBJ2-1; perhaps TRBD2 as D (7 bases). The germline V gene encodes CDR1 MGHRA and CDR2 YSYEKL. This CDR3 has 17 amino acids. Trimming cost V 4 bases and J 1 base, with 17 bases left between them. The CDR3 bases are TGCGCCAGCAGCCCCGTAGGGCGGGGGCCGTCCTACAATGAGCAGTTCTTC. Translation gives CASSPVGRGPSYNEQFF.

This clone was detected only a few times. V gene TRBV19 combines with J gene TRBJ2-1; possibly TRBD2 for D (6 bases). The CDR3 extends over 14 amino acids. Trimming removed 7 bases at V and 6 bases at J, with 16 bases between. CDR1 and CDR2 from the germline V gene are LNHDA and SQIVND (reference sequence). The CDR3 reads CASTRGTTPNEQFF. The CDR3 DNA follows: TGTGCCAGTACCCGGGGGACCACCCCCAATGAGCAGTTCTTC.

The V and J genes are TRBV4-1 and TRBJ1-5; a possible D gene is TRBD1 (6 bases). Per germline, CDR1 MGHRA and CDR2 YSYEKL. V was trimmed by 3 bases and J by 2 bases, leaving 14 bases between them. The CDR3 covers 16 residues. As DNA, the CDR3 is TGCGCCAGCAGCCAGGAGCAGGGGTCGGGCAATCAGCCCCAGCATTTT. This codes for CASSQEQGSGNQPQHF.

The chain employs TRBV7-9 and TRBJ2-1; maybe TRBD2 (7 bases). The CDR3 is 16 amino acids. The V end was cut by 2 bases, the J end by 1 base, with 12 bases between. Germline V gene data show CDR1 as SEHNR and CDR2 as FQNEAQ (reference sequence). The DNA of the CDR3 is TGTGCCAGCAGCTTAAGGGGGGGATTATCCTACAATGAGCAGTTCTTC. Encoded protein: CASSLRGGLSYNEQFF. Based on the CDR3 plus reference TRBV7-9 and TRBJ2-1, the full variable domain is DTGVSQNPRHKITKRGQNVTFRCDPISEHNRLYWYRQTLGQGPEFLTYFQNEAQLEKSRLLSDRFSAERPKGSFSTLEIQRTEQGDSAMYLCASSLRGGLSYNEQFFGPGTRLTVL.

J is TRBJ2-7 and V is TRBV7-2; D perhaps matches TRBD2 (6 bases). Trimming shortened V by 4 bases and J by 3 bases, and 13 bases separated the two germline ends. This CDR3 spans 14 amino acids. CDR1 and CDR2 from the germline V gene are SGHTA and FQGNSA. In DNA, the CDR3 is TGTGCCAGCAGCTGGCTGGAGGGAAACTACGAGCAGTACTTC. Protein product: CASSWLEGNYEQYF.

The chain uses TRBV19 and TRBJ1-2; 9 bases map to TRBD1. Trimming took 5 bases from V and 4 from J; bases not matched to a gene: 8. This CDR3 spans 15 amino acids. Per the germline V gene, CDR1 is LNHDA and CDR2 is SQIVND (reference sequence). CDR3 amino acids: CASSPTGQGSYGYTF. The CDR3 DNA reads TGTGCCAGTAGTCCTACCGGACAGGGGAGCTATGGCTACACCTTC.

V is TRBV27 and J is TRBJ2-1; D is ambiguous. With 4 bases removed from V and 4 bases from J, the gap between germline ends came to 20 bases. CDR3 length: 17 residues. The germline CDR1 and CDR2 sequences are MNHEY and SMNVEV (reference sequence). The DNA of the CDR3 is TGTGCCAGCAGTTCCGGCGGCCCCGGATCGTCTTACAATGAGCAGTTCTTC. Translated, it gives CASSSGGPGSSYNEQFF.